The next 3 T cell receptor beta chains were all read from a single sample in a study of regulatory T cells in long-lasting Graves disease (dated by TCRdb to the early 2020s). Library preparation used multiplex PCR. TCRdb shows the sequencer as Illumina HiSeq 4000. CDR3 regions were amplified by Arm-PCR with iRepertoire HTBI primers to construct TCR beta libraries. TCRdb took the public reads, trimmed them with fastp at Q25, ran MiXCR for clone calling and kept in-frame beta chains. Duplicate CDR3 protein sequences are folded into a single record with the most common DNA and genes. Counted in this sample were around 330,000 distinct CDR3 sequences; 15% to 20% of them appeared once. The ten largest clones capture about 40% of the sample. The sample's time point label, decoded: newly diagnosed GD, antithyroid drugs for less than 3 months. RNA was extracted from PBMCs in TRIzol for both TCR sequencing and RNA sequencing.

The sequenced sample was peripheral blood mononuclear cells (PBMCs), obtained at new diagnosis, from a patient treated with antithyroid drugs. These receptors all stem from a female donor with Graves disease.

This clonotype was recorded at least ten times. The chain carries TRBV3-1 and TRBJ1-1, with TRBD1 as a possible D gene (5 bases). V was pared by 5 bases and J by 1 base, with 11 bases between. Germline CDR1 reads LGHDT; CDR2 reads YNNKEL (reference sequence). The CDR3 spans 14 residues. CDR3: CASSGGAQNTEAFF. DNA for the CDR3: TGTGCCAGCAGCGGCGGGGCGCAGAACACTGAAGCTTTCTTT.

This clonotype was picked up many times. The chain recombines TRBV3-1 with TRBJ2-3; 9 positions agree with TRBD2. V shed 1 base and J 3 bases; nucleotides not matched to a gene: 17. Germline lookup yields CDR1 LGHDT and CDR2 YNNKEL (reference sequence). The CDR3 has 20 residues. CDR3 in amino acids: CASSQVRKRGVTSGTDTQYF. Written as DNA, the CDR3 is TGTGCCAGCAGCCAAGTTAGGAAACGAGGTGTGACTAGCGGAACAGATACGCAGTATTTT.

In its sample, this clonotype was seen a few times. The V call is TRBV6-1, the J call TRBJ2-5; the D gene could be TRBD1 or TRBD2 (6 bases each). CDR1 and CDR2 (germline): MNHNS, SASEGT. V lost 1 base, J lost 4 bases, and 7 bases lay in between. The CDR3 consists of 13 residues. The CDR3 DNA follows: TGTGCCAGCAGTGAAGGGGGGGCAGAGACCCAGTACTTC. It encodes CASSEGGAETQYF.